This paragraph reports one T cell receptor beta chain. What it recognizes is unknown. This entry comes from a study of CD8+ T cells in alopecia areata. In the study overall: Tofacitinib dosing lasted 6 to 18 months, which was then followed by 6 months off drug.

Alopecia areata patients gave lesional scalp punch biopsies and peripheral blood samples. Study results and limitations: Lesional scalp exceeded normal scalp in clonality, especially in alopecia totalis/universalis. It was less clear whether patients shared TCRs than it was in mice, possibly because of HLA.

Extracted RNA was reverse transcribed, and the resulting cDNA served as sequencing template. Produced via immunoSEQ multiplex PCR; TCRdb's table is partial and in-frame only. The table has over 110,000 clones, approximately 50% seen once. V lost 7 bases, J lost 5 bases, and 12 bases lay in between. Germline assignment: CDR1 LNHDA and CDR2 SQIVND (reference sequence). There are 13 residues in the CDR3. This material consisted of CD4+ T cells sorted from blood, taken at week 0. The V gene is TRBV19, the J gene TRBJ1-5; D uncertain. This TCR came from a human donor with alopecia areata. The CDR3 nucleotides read TGTGCCAGTAACCCCCCCGGGGATCAGCCCCAGCATTTT. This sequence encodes CASNPPGDQPQHF.